The 2 T cell receptor beta chains in this list originate from one sample, sequenced in a study of blood T cell repertoires in COVID-19. The method was immunoSEQ multiplex PCR; TCRdb's version includes in-frame clones alone and lacks a portion of them. The sample has more than 110,000 clones, less than 80% seen once. Sequenced: peripheral blood. The receptors derive from a man aged 55 to 69 with acute or convalescent COVID-19.

The rearrangement links TRBV7-3 to TRBJ2-5, with 8 bases identical to TRBD2. The V segment lost 5 bases and the J segment 4 bases; nucleotides outside the gene matches: 3. Germline V gives CDR1 SGHTA, CDR2 FQGTGA. The CDR3 is made up of 13 amino acids. The CDR3 reads CASSRTSLETQYF. The CDR3 nucleotides are TGTGCCAGCAGCCGGACTAGCTTAGAGACCCAGTACTTC.

The chain couples TRBV30 to TRBJ2-1; 10 nucleotides agree with TRBD2. CDR1 and CDR2 from the germline V gene are GTSNPN and SVGIG (reference sequence). Germline trimming cut 7 bases from V and 6 bases from J; bases unmatched to any gene: 6. The length of the CDR3 is 13 residues. CDR3 in DNA: TGTGCCTTTAGAACTAGCGGGGCCAATGAGCAGTTCTTC. Encoded protein: CAFRTSGANEQFF.